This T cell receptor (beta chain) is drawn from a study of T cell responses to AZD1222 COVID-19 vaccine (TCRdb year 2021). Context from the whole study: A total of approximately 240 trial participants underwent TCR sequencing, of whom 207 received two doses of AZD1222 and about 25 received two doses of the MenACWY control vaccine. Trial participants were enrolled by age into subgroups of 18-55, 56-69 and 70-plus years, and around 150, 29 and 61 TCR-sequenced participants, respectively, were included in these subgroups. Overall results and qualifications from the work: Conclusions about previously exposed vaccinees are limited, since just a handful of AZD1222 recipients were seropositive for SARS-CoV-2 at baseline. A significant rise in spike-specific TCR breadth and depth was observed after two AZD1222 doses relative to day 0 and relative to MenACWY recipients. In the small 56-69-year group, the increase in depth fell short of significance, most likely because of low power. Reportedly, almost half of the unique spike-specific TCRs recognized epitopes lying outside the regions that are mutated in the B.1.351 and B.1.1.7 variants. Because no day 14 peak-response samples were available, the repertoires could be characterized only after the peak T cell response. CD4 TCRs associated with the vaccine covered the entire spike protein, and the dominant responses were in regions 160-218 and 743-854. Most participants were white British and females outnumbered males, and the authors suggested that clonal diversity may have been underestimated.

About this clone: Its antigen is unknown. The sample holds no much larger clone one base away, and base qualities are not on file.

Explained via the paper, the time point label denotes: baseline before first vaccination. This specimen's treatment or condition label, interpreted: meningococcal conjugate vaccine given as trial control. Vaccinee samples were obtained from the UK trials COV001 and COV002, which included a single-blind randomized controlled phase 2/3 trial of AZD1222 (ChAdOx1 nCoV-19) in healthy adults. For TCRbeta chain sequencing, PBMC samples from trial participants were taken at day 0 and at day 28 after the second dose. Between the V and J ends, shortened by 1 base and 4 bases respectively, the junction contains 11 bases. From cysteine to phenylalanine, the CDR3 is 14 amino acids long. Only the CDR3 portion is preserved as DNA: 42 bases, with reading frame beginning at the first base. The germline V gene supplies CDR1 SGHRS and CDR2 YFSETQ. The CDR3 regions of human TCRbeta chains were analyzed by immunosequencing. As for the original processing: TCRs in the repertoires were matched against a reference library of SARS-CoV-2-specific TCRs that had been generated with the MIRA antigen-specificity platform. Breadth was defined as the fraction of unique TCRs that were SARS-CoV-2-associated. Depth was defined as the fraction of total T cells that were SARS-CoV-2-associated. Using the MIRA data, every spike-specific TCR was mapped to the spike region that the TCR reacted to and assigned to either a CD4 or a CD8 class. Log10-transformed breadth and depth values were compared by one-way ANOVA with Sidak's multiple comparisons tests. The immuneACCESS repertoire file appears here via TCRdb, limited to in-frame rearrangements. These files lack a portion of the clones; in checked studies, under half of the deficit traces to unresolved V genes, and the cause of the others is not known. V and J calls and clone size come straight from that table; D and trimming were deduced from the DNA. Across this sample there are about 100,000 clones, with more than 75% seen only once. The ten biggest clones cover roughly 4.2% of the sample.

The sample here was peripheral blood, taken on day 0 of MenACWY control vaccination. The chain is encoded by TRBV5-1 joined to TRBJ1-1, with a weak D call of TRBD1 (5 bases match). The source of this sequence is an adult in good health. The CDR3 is CASSLPVRGTEAFF. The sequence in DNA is TGCGCCAGCAGCTTGCCAGTAAGGGGCACTGAAGCTTTCTTT.